The TCR beta chain under discussion was sequenced for a study of cytomegalovirus exposure and HLA in healthy donors (dated 2017 in TCRdb). About the full investigation: An earlier analysis of roughly 630 of the donors reported approximately 300 Gb of sequence data and roughly 110 million unique TCR beta sequences from 150 million to 200 million T cells. HLA typing included class I and class II loci at four-digit resolution. To decide whether each TCR beta V gene segment behaved as functional or pseudogenic, an earlier analysis of some 570 of the donors relied on high-throughput TCR beta sequencing. Using immunosequencing, the study profiled T cell repertoires from some 670 subjects and related those repertoires to cytomegalovirus serostatus. Rather than drawing on any new phenotypic data, the later analysis identified candidate immune exposures from TCR beta sequences and the way those sequences occurred across donors. All discovery cohort repertoires had been generated on a single sequencing platform. Roughly 300 gigabases of sequencing data and approximately 84 million unique TCR sequences were included in an early release covering several hundred HLA-typed donors. Several DR-DQ haplotypes were handled as single units for association and clustering because linkage in the cohort was strong. A separate validation cohort of some 130 different subjects was used in addition to the roughly 620-subject first cohort. Among the approximately 420 genotyped donors, around 81% belonged to the genetic ancestry cluster associated with self-reported Caucasian donors. The study aimed to test whether cataloging public T cell receptors could reveal signatures of past pathogen exposure. Among roughly 400 genotyped donors of the cohort, an average of about 220,000 unique TCR beta nucleotide sequences was sequenced per donor, of which 15% to 20% were non-productive. A later genetic analysis used genome-wide SNP genotypes for about three fifths of the 666 donors, treating that subset as a discovery cohort. Alongside the repertoire data, information on donor age, sex, ethnicity and CMV serostatus was compiled. A later analysis re-examined previously published TCR beta repertoires from 500 to 700 donors and added high-resolution HLA genotyping to investigate patterns of TCR occurrence. Typing coverage differed by locus: A, B, C, DRB1 and DQB1 were typed in about 629-640 donors, DQA1 in about 500, DPA1 in nearly 610, and DPB1 in just under 490. To predict cytomegalovirus infection status, the study combined high-throughput TCR immunosequencing, statistical association of individual TCRs with disease status, and machine learning.

In regard to this clone: Its antigen is still unknown. No qualities accompany the bases; no much larger clone lies one base away.

The library was generated by the immunoSEQ multiplex PCR assay. A mixture of 60 forward primers for TCR Vbeta segments and 13 reverse primers for TCR Jbeta segments was used in the multiplex PCR. A multiplex PCR assay on genomic DNA amplified the CDR3 region of rearranged TCR beta genes. The amplified TCR beta libraries were sequenced on the Illumina HiSeq System as 87-base-pair reads. As for the original processing: A later analysis counted about 80 million unique TCR beta chains across the 640 or so repertoires, and about 10 million of these chains were shared by at least two donors. Raw reads were error-corrected and collapsed into unique sequences by a nearest-neighbor algorithm in which closely related sequences were merged to remove PCR and sequencing errors. To assign V, D and J gene segments, CDR3 sequences were aligned to IMGT reference sequences. For a sequence to be retained, at least a six-nucleotide match to both a V gene segment and a J gene segment was required. Rearrangements were called productive when the CDR3 lacked stop codons and stayed in frame with V and J; all others were non-productive. CDR3 was defined by IMGT convention, running from the second conserved V-encoded cysteine to the conserved J-encoded phenylalanine. The earlier analysis of 500 to 650 of the donors excluded any sequence lacking an unambiguous match to a single V gene segment. In an earlier analysis of some 590 of the donors, a V segment was called functional when productive rearrangements were above 56.7%, and segregating when the standard deviation between donors exceeded 5%. A statistical classification framework was developed to diagnose cytomegalovirus status using the catalog of TCR beta chain sequences. A later analysis assigned V and J genes by comparing TCR nucleotide sequences with IMGT/GENE-DB human TR gene sequences. The TCRdist pipeline was used in a later analysis to assign CDR3 sequences and most-parsimonious VDJ recombination scenarios. In a later analysis, every TCR beta chain was defined by the combination of its CDR3 amino acid sequence and its V-gene family, and reads without a unique V-gene family were dropped. A later analysis removed 600 or so highly shared, low-generation-probability nucleotide sequences to deal with suspected cross-contamination and a sequencing artifact. A later analysis calculated a clonal expansion index for each public chain from normalized within-repertoire ranks of inferred template counts. A later analysis computed generation probabilities with a VDJ recombination model fitted to out-of-frame rearrangements, and checked the results against IGoR. In a later analysis, hypergeometric tests were used to score TCR-TCR, TCR-HLA and TCR-CMV co-occurrence, with a repertoire-size bias correction applied to TCR pairs. A later analysis estimated false discovery rates by permuting HLA or CMV assignments 20 times. A later analysis grouped co-occurring TCRs with DBSCAN, adding TCRdist sequence similarity when clustering within HLA-allele-positive subsets. Repertoires with fewer than 30,000 or more than 120,000 public chains, plus five repertoires with anomalous nucleotide sharing, were excluded from co-occurrence clustering. TCRdb stores this immuneACCESS table with in-frame sequences only. Part of the clones is absent; in the studies checked, under half of the shortfall reflects unresolved V genes, and no reason is known for the rest. That table supplies the V and J calls and clone size; D and trimming were determined from the DNA. Present in this sample are about 130,000 clones, roughly 81% of which were seen just once. The ten largest clones take up about 1% of the sample.

V is cut by 5 bases and J by 9 bases, and the space between the germline ends is 25 bases. The CDR1 and CDR2 encoded by the germline V gene (reference sequence) are MNHEY and SMNVEV. The CDR3, cysteine through phenylalanine, is 16 amino acids long. This entry keeps only the CDR3 DNA: 48 bases, framed from base 1. The cohort comprised several hundred healthy bone marrow donors. Cohort members were all nominally healthy when sampled, although unrecorded immune exposures were likely present. The donor tested CMV seronegative and was one of the 352 seronegative cohort members. Each donor provided a peripheral blood sample, and peripheral blood mononuclear cells were used for TCR beta sequencing. Genomic DNA extraction from the blood cell samples was performed with the Qiagen DNeasy Blood Extraction Kit. Points the paper makes about the study in general: In a later genetic analysis, fewer N-insertions in productive TCRs were reported among donors in an Asian-associated ancestry cluster than the roughly 640-donor mean. V-gene and J-gene trimming of TCR beta chains was associated with a missense DCLRE1C variant in a later genetic analysis, and the association was replicated in an independent cohort. Because counts were too low, about 17 rarely observed V segments, including chromosome 9 orphons, were excluded from the earlier analysis of several hundred of the donors. Immune exposure information for the cohort was limited to CMV serostatus. Most TCR sequences were seen in very few donors, while some public TCRs were found in many individuals. At a false discovery rate of 0.05, a later analysis linked 16,951 TCR beta sequences to specific HLA alleles. Assigning TCR associations to individual alleles was difficult when HLA alleles, especially DR and DQ, strongly co-occurred. In a later analysis, TCR association rates were found to vary across HLA loci, with the most associated TCRs seen for DRB1 alleles and the fewest for HLA-C alleles. Because some donors lacked HLA typing at each locus, the association tests relied only on the typed subset. The authors suggested that the approach could potentially be extended to other disease states and immunological phenotypes. Linkage disequilibrium might explain the correlated functional status among segregating V segments, but an unknown experimental factor could not be excluded. In a later analysis, HLA-associated TCR beta chains showed more clonal expansion and lower generation probabilities than non-associated chains that were equally common. A later analysis found that most CMV-associated TCR beta chains appeared HLA-restricted, with HLA associations seemingly driven largely by CMV exposure. A later analysis reported that several top co-occurrence clusters appeared linked to parvovirus B19, influenza, CMV and Epstein-Barr virus. A further reported finding was that TCR beta sequences accurately predicted the HLA-A and HLA-B alleles for most subjects in the first cohort. The presence/absence analyses assumed that sequencing depth was roughly uniform across donors, and that assumption may not be true. In vitro tests confirmed that a few of the cytomegalovirus-associated TCR beta chains recognize cytomegalovirus antigens. In both the original and validation cohorts, the classifier was reported to diagnose cytomegalovirus status with high specificity and sensitivity. Broadly in line with IMGT annotations, most TCR beta V segments showed up in productive rearrangements about 87% or about 30% of the time in an earlier analysis of around 600 of the donors. This cohort had only TCR beta chains sequenced, and the lack of alpha or paired-chain data limited which features could be detected. The sequencing pipeline was judged likely to have produced a cluster of highly shared sequence variants as a technical artifact. Because the 87-base-pair reads could not distinguish some IMGT-functional V segments, including TRBV6-2 and TRBV6-3, those segments were excluded. The study listed 150 to 200 TCR beta chains as associated with cytomegalovirus.

The origin of this receptor is a woman in her 30s in good health and CMV-seronegative. The rearrangement joined TRBV27 to TRBJ1-1, with TRBD1 tentatively as D gene (6 bases match). Input material: PBMCs. The sequence in DNA is TGTGCCAGCAGTCCCTCTTACCGAGGGGGGGAAAGGAAAGCTTTCTTT. Translated, it reads CASSPSYRGGERKAFF.